The 18 T cell receptor beta chains reported below all come from one sample, sequenced in a study of technical replicates of blood from a handful of donors. Some clones are missing from TCRdb's copy, which holds only in-frame ones; the method was immunoSEQ multiplex PCR. The data hold under 90,000 clones, with roughly 94% observed a single time. Sequenced: T cells isolated from PBMCs. All receptors derive from a human donor in good health.

V is TRBV9 and J is TRBJ2-1, with 7 bases lining up with TRBD2. The CDR3 has 16 amino acids. The V segment lost 3 bases and the J segment 6 bases; nucleotides outside the gene matches: 12. Germline V gene lookup returns CDR1 SGDLS and CDR2 YYNGEE. CDR3 residues: CASSASSERGFNEQFF. For the CDR3, the DNA is TGTGCCAGCAGCGCGTCCTCGGAGCGGGGTTTCAATGAGCAGTTCTTC.

The gene calls are TRBV12-5 and TRBJ2-7, with 13 bases matching TRBD2. The CDR3 length is 16 residues. Germline assignment: CDR1 LGHNT and CDR2 FRNRAP. The ends lost 5 bases at V and 3 bases at J; junction bases unmatched: 7. The CDR3 DNA sequence: TGTGCTAGTGGTCTCATGACTAGCGGGAGGAACTACGAGCAGTACTTC. It specifies CASGLMTSGRNYEQYF. The full variable domain, in which reference TRBV12-5 and TRBJ2-7 provide the parts outside the CDR3, is DARVTQTPRHKVTEMGQEVTMRCQPILGHNTVFWYRQTMMQGLELLAYFRNRAPLDDSGMPKDRFSAEMPDATLATLKIQPSEPRDSAVYFCASGLMTSGRNYEQYFGPGTRLTVT.

The rearrangement links TRBV29-1 to TRBJ2-4, with a possible D match to TRBD2 (5 bases). This CDR3 is 11 amino acids long. Germline lookup yields CDR1 SQVTM and CDR2 ANQGSEA. V lost 7 bases and J lost 6, with 10 bases in between. Here the CDR3 reads CSAGDSNIQYF. The CDR3 DNA sequence: TGCAGCGCCGGGGATTCAAACATTCAGTACTTC. Full variable domain (missing parts from reference TRBV29-1 and TRBJ2-4): SAVISQKPSRDICQRGTSLTIQCQVDSQVTMMFWYRQQPGQSLTLIATANQGSEATYESGFVIDKFPISRPNLTFSTLTVSNMSPEDSSIYLCSAGDSNIQYFGAGTRLSVL.

The chain combines TRBV5-1 with TRBJ2-7, with D unresolved. Deletions cut 3 bases from V and 6 bases from J, with 13 bases between. CDR1 and CDR2 (germline): SGHRS, YFSETQ. The CDR3 totals 13 residues. CDR3 coding DNA: TGCGCCAGCAGCTCCACACCCGTCGCCGAGCAGTACTTC. The encoded protein is CASSSTPVAEQYF.

The chain employs TRBV11-2 and TRBJ2-1, with 7 positions matching TRBD2. The junction had 11 bases not matched to a gene; V was cut back by 4 bases and J by 5 bases. In germline, CDR1 is SGHAT, CDR2 FQNNGV. The CDR3 has 16 amino acids. CDR3 residues: CASSSPRGDYHNEQFF. The CDR3 region has the DNA TGTGCCAGCAGCTCCCCTCGGGGGGACTACCACAATGAGCAGTTCTTC.

V and J are TRBV4-1 and TRBJ1-1, with 9 bases that match TRBD1. V dropped 3 bases and J dropped 4; count of bases not matched to a gene: 12. There are 17 residues in the CDR3. CDR1 is MGHRA, CDR2 YSYEKL, per germline. In nucleotides, the CDR3 is TGCGCCAGCAGCCAGGGGACAGGGTTTATGGGGAGCACTGAAGCTTTCTTT. Translated: CASSQGTGFMGSTEAFF.

This clone showed up just once. DNA for the CDR3: TGTGCCAGCAGCTTGAGTGGGACAGGGGACACCTACGAGCAGTACTTC. It specifies CASSLSGTGDTYEQYF. This chain joins TRBV5-5 and TRBJ2-7, with 10 positions matching TRBD1. Germline CDR1 and CDR2: SGHKS and YYEKEE (reference sequence). V was clipped by 1 base and J by 2 bases; unmatched bases: 6. The CDR3 sequence is 16 residues long.

This chain links TRBV14 with TRBJ2-2, with 10 positions matching TRBD2. J was trimmed by 4 bases and V by 4 bases; bases with no gene match: 12. The CDR3 sequence is 18 residues long. CDR1 SGHDN and CDR2 FVKESK come from the germline V gene. The CDR3 nucleotides are TGTGCCAGCAGCCCCCTCCGTAGCGGGAGGACCTCCACCGGGGAGCTGTTTTTT. Translated: CASSPLRSGRTSTGELFF. The variable domain in full, with the rest retrieved from reference TRBV14 and TRBJ2-2, is EAGVTQFPSHSVIEKGQTVTLRCDPISGHDNLYWYRRVMGKEIKFLLHFVKESKQDESGMPNNRFLAERTGGTYSTLKVQPAELEDSGVYFCASSPLRSGRTSTGELFFGEGSRLTVL.

In regard to this clone: A read error may account for a junction end that differs from germline. V usage is TRBV2 and J usage is TRBJ2-5; no clear D. Germline V CDR1 and CDR2: SNHLY, FYNNEI. This CDR3 region has 11 residues. The CDR3 sequence: CVSIFFETQYF. The CDR3 bases are TGTGTCAGCATCTTTTTTGAGACCCAGTACTTC.

This chain uses TRBV20-1 with TRBJ2-3; D uncertain. Trimming removed 3 bases from V and 7 bases from J, with 8 bases in between. This CDR3 has 11 residues. Per germline, CDR1 DFQATT and CDR2 SNEGSKA (reference sequence). DNA of the CDR3: TGCAGTGCTAGTTTATCCCATACGCAGTATTTT. Protein product: CSASLSHTQYF.

The rearrangement uses TRBV6-4 and TRBJ2-1, with 10 bases fitting TRBD2. The CDR3 runs 14 residues. V was pared by 5 bases and J by 10 bases, with 8 bases of the junction left unmatched. Germline-derived CDR1 and CDR2 are MRHNA and SNTAGT. The DNA of the CDR3 is TGTGCCAGCAGTTGGCTAGCGGGAGCTAGCGAGCAGTTCTTC. Protein: CASSWLAGASEQFF.

CDR3 DNA: TGTGCCAGCAGTCGGGGGACAGAAGTTAATGAAAAACTGTTTTTT. Protein: CASSRGTEVNEKLFF. The J gene is TRBJ1-4, the V gene TRBV6-6; TRBD1 agrees at 7 bases. The V and J ends lost 5 bases and 4 bases, in that order; junction bases with no gene match: 7. CDR1 MNHNY and CDR2 SVGAGI come from the germline V gene (reference sequence). The CDR3 has 15 residues.

Comment on this clone: Other nucleotide sequences from this sample produce the same CDR3. The chain recombines TRBV6-5 with TRBJ2-3; D is perhaps TRBD1 (6 bases). The V gene's germline CDR1 is MNHEY and CDR2 SVGAGI. Trimming took 0 bases from V and 2 from J, leaving 9 bases between them. CDR3 length equals 15 residues. This CDR3 reads CASSYSGTSTDTQYF. CDR3 nucleotides: TGTGCCAGCAGTTACTCCGGGACATCCACAGATACGCAGTATTTT.

The J gene is TRBJ1-1, the V gene TRBV4-1; D gene ambiguous. The CDR3 loop spans 15 amino acids. V lost 4 bases, J lost 10 bases, and 22 bases lay in between. CDR1 and CDR2 from the germline V gene are MGHRA and YSYEKL. CDR3 nucleotide sequence: TGCGCCAGCAGCCTGGGAGGCCGGGAAGTCGGGCGAGCTTTCTTT. Encoded protein: CASSLGGREVGRAFF.

The rearrangement joins TRBV7-9 to TRBJ2-7; 11 nucleotides align to TRBD2. The CDR3 consists of 18 residues. V lost 3 bases, J lost 7 bases, and 17 bases stayed unmatched. Germline CDR1 and CDR2: SEHNR and FQNEAQ (reference sequence). CDR3 bases: TGTGCCAGCAGCTTTCCGATAGCGGGAGGGCTTGCCGATATGGAGCAGTACTTC. Its protein is CASSFPIAGGLADMEQYF. Looking up the rest from reference TRBV7-9 and TRBJ2-7 gives the full variable domain: DTGVSQNPRHKITKRGQNVTFRCDPISEHNRLYWYRQTLGQGPEFLTYFQNEAQLEKSRLLSDRFSAERPKGSFSTLEIQRTEQGDSAMYLCASSFPIAGGLADMEQYFGPGTRLTVT.

The V gene is TRBV4-1, the J gene TRBJ1-2; 7 bases map to TRBD1. The CDR3 runs 15 residues. From germline, CDR1 is MGHRA and CDR2 YSYEKL. The junction had 10 bases not matched to a gene; V was cut back by 8 bases and J by 1 base. CDR3 nucleotide sequence: TGCGCCAGCGGACCGGGGCAGGGGGGTAACTATGGCTACACCTTC. Protein sequence: CASGPGQGGNYGYTF.

The chain is built from TRBV19 and TRBJ1-2; 7 positions match TRBD1. CDR1 is LNHDA, CDR2 SQIVND, per germline (reference sequence). The CDR3 is 13 amino acids. With V trimmed by 4 bases and J by 7 bases, 6 bases remained unmatched. CDR3 in amino acids: CASSRQGVVGYTF. As DNA, the CDR3 is TGTGCCAGTAGTAGACAGGGCGTGGTTGGCTACACCTTC. Full variable domain (missing parts from reference TRBV19 and TRBJ1-2): DGGITQSPKYLFRKEGQNVTLSCEQNLNHDAMYWYRQDPGQGLRLIYYSQIVNDFQKGDIAEGYSVSREKKESFPLTVTSAQKNPTAFYLCASSRQGVVGYTFGSGTRLTVV.

The CDR3 protein is CASSYSTIAAREGAFF. CDR3 bases: TGTGCCAGCAGTTACTCGACTATCGCCGCGCGGGAGGGGGCTTTCTTT. The V and J genes are TRBV6-5 and TRBJ1-1, with D possibly being TRBD1 (5 bases). Deletions cut 0 bases from V and 11 bases from J, with 22 bases between. The CDR3 is 16 residues long. Germline V gene lookup returns CDR1 MNHEY and CDR2 SVGAGI.